This TCR beta chain was recovered during a study of immune evolution from preneoplasia to lung adenocarcinoma. Generated by immunoSEQ multiplex PCR, the TCRdb table keeps only in-frame clones and is missing some. The sample lists about 3,900 clones; nearly 90% were seen once. Trimming took off 5 bases at V and 0 bases at J, with 14 bases between the two ends. CDR3 length: 15 residues. The germline V gene has CDR1 MNHEY and CDR2 SMNVEV (reference sequence). The table lists this clone with a few counts. Sequencing used FFPE minimally invasive lung adenocarcinoma tissue. V is TRBV27 and J is TRBJ2-7; D is unresolved. The source is a donor older than 65 with lung adenocarcinoma. In DNA, the CDR3 is TGTGCCAGCAGTCCCGCTCCCTCGAGCTCCTACGAGCAGTACTTC. Translation: CASSPAPSSSYEQYF.